This TCR beta chain was captured by sequencing in a study of blood T cell repertoires in COVID-19. Study details: From the United States, Italy and Spain came samples of acute and convalescent COVID-19.

Profiled with immunoSEQ multiplex PCR; TCRdb holds only in-frame clones, not every one. The sample has around 300,000 clones; 89% are singletons. The CDR3 sequence is 14 residues long. The junction had 4 bases not matched to a gene; V was cut back by 5 bases and J by 1 base. Germline V CDR1 and CDR2: SNHLY, FYNNEI. The chain recombines TRBV2 with TRBJ1-1; 7 bases map to TRBD1. What was sequenced was PBMCs or T cells enriched from blood (not recorded which). The TCR was taken from a woman between 35 and 50 years old who had recovered from COVID-19. The DNA for the CDR3 is TGTGCCAGCAGTACAGACAGGGAGAACACTGAAGCTTTCTTT. Protein sequence: CASSTDRENTEAFF. Supplemented by reference TRBV2 and TRBJ1-1, the full variable domain reads EPEVTQTPSHQVTQMGQEVILRCVPISNHLYFYWYRQILGQKVEFLVSFYNNEISEKSEIFDDQFSVERPDGSNFTLKIRSTKLEDSAMYFCASSTDRENTEAFFGQGTRLTVV.